The entry below describes one T cell receptor beta chain. The antigen remains undetermined. Repertoires were generated with immunoSEQ multiplex PCR, while TCRdb's copy carries only in-frame clones and drops some. The sample yields 25,000 to 30,000 clones, around 86% seen once. The study pulled out CD4+ and CD8+ cells with positive magnetic bead selection and then checked their purity by flow cytometry. Trimming cost V 0 bases and J 8 bases, with 10 bases left between them. The germline CDR1 and CDR2 sequences are WSHSY and SAAADI. The CDR3 is made up of 13 amino acids. The sample originates from a study of somatic mutations in cytotoxic T cells in rheumatoid arthritis. Overall study findings and caveats: With advancing age, CD8+ clonality climbed in rheumatoid arthritis patients but did not rise in healthy controls.

Material for sequencing was CD8+ T cells sorted from blood. This clonotype was sampled from an adult with rheumatoid arthritis. The rearrangement joins TRBV10-2 to TRBJ1-2, with D possibly TRBD1 on 5 matching bases. CDR3 sequence reads: CASSESGRSGYTF. CDR3 in DNA: TGCGCCAGCAGTGAGTCGGGGCGTAGCGGCTACACCTTC.